The 14 T cell receptor beta chains below all came from one sample that was sequenced in a study of cytomegalovirus exposure and HLA in healthy donors. Vbeta (60) and Jbeta (13) primers were used in the PCR. Method: immunoSEQ multiplex PCR; TCRdb's copy keeps in-frame clones and lacks some. Of around 220,000 clones in the sample, under 80% were seen once. The sample was PBMCs. These TCRs come from a girl aged 2-10 years in good health and CMV-seronegative.

V is TRBV4-2 and J is TRBJ1-2, with unresolved D. The length of the CDR3 is 14 residues. Trimming stripped 1 base from V and 4 bases from J, with 10 bases between. Germline V gene sequence: CDR1 LGHNA, CDR2 YNFKEQ. CDR3 bases: TGTGCCAGCAGCCAAGCCCAACTACCCTATGGCTACACCTTC. Protein: CASSQAQLPYGYTF.

The chain couples TRBV19 to TRBJ2-2; no definite D call. The CDR3 spans 14 residues. CDR1 is LNHDA and CDR2 is SQIVND in the germline V gene (reference sequence). This CDR3 reads CVSAGSTNTGELFF. In DNA, the CDR3 is TGTGTCTCCGCCGGGTCCACTAACACCGGGGAGCTGTTTTTT. The full variable domain, rest sourced from reference TRBV19 and TRBJ2-2, is DGGITQSPKYLFRKEGQNVTLSCEQNLNHDAMYWYRQDPGQGLRLIYYSQIVNDFQKGDIAEGYSVSREKKESFPLTVTSAQKNPTAFYLCVSAGSTNTGELFFGEGSRLTVL.

This rearrangement joins TRBV6-6 to TRBJ1-1; a possible D gene is TRBD1 (6 bases). Germline CDR1 and CDR2: MNHNY and SVGAGI (reference sequence). The CDR3 spans 14 residues. Trimming cost V 2 bases and J 6 bases, with 13 bases left between them. The CDR3 DNA reads TGTGCCAGCAGTTACACCCGGGACACCCCTGAAGCTTTCTTT. This codes for CASSYTRDTPEAFF.

This clone was detected only a few times. The chain employs TRBV5-1 and TRBJ2-7; D is perhaps TRBD2 (5 bases). V was pared by 9 bases and J by 4 bases, with 20 bases between. The germline V gene has CDR1 SGHRS and CDR2 YFSETQ. There are 14 residues in the CDR3. The CDR3 is CATKRGIGDYEQYF. The CDR3 nucleotides are TGCGCCACCAAAAGAGGGATAGGCGATTACGAGCAGTACTTC. Complete variable domain (other parts from reference TRBV5-1 and TRBJ2-7): KAGVTQTPRYLIKTRGQQVTLSCSPISGHRSVSWYQQTPGQGLQFLFEYFSETQRNKGNFPGRFSGRQFSNSRSEMNVSTLELGDSALYLCATKRGIGDYEQYFGPGTRLTVT.

This rearrangement joins TRBV9 to TRBJ2-1; 13 nucleotides line up with TRBD2. V shed 2 bases and J 9 bases; nucleotides not matched to a gene: 14. This CDR3 is built from 18 residues. Germline assignment: CDR1 SGDLS and CDR2 YYNGEE. The CDR3 nucleotides read TGTGCCAGCAGCGTCGCAACCCGTACTAGCGGGAGGGTTGTTGAGCAGTTCTTC. Translated: CASSVATRTSGRVVEQFF. Supplemented by reference TRBV9 and TRBJ2-1, the full variable domain reads DSGVTQTPKHLITATGQRVTLRCSPRSGDLSVYWYQQSLDQGLQFLIQYYNGEERAKGNILERFSAQQFPDLHSELNLSSLELGDSALYFCASSVATRTSGRVVEQFFGPGTRLTVL.

The rearrangement joins TRBV27 to TRBJ2-5; 9 positions match TRBD2. Germline V lookup: CDR1 MNHEY, CDR2 SMNVEV (reference sequence). CDR3 length: 15 residues. The V gene end was trimmed by 3 bases and the J gene end by 4 bases; junction bases not matched to a gene: 6. Here the CDR3 reads CASSFNLAGRETQYF. CDR3 bases: TGTGCCAGCAGTTTTAACCTAGCGGGAAGAGAGACCCAGTACTTC.

The J gene is TRBJ1-5, the V gene TRBV15; 9 bases are shared with TRBD1. In germline, CDR1 is LNHNV, CDR2 YYDKDF (reference sequence). The V segment lost 0 bases and the J segment 2 bases; nucleotides outside the gene matches: 5. The CDR3 extends over 17 amino acids. In DNA form, the CDR3 reads TGTGCCACCAGCAGAGATGGTTGGACAGGGGGCAATCAGCCCCAGCATTTT. This translates into CATSRDGWTGGNQPQHF.

The rearrangement links TRBV2 to TRBJ1-4; possibly TRBD1 for D (5 bases). The CDR3 runs to 15 residues. Germline CDR1 SNHLY, CDR2 FYNNEI. The ends were cut back, 4 bases at V and 7 bases at J, with 16 bases in the middle. As DNA, the CDR3 is TGTGCCAGCAGTGGCGGGGGGGGACGGAGTGAAAAACTGTTTTTT. It yields the protein CASSGGGGRSEKLFF.

CDR3 DNA: TGTGCCAGCTGGTTTGGCGGAAGCTCCTACAATGAGCAGTTCTTC. It encodes CASWFGGSSYNEQFF. This chain joins TRBV2 and TRBJ2-1; D gene unclear. Trimming removed 8 bases at V and 0 bases at J, with 14 bases between. This CDR3 has 15 amino acids. CDR1 is SNHLY and CDR2 is FYNNEI in the germline V gene.

J is TRBJ2-3 and V is TRBV6-1; 8 bases line up with TRBD2. Germline CDR1 MNHNS, CDR2 SASEGT. J gave up 4 bases and V 5 bases, and 2 bases lay outside the gene matches. The CDR3 sequence is 13 residues long. The CDR3 here is CASSRTSPDTQYF. The DNA of the CDR3 is TGTGCCAGCAGTAGGACTAGCCCAGATACGCAGTATTTT.

The rearrangement joins TRBV5-1 to TRBJ2-1; possible D gene TRBD1, 6 bases. V lost 1 base to trimming and J lost 7 bases, with 9 bases between them. The CDR3 runs to 13 residues. Germline V gene lookup returns CDR1 SGHRS and CDR2 YFSETQ. CDR3 amino acids: CASSLLQGNEQFF. For the CDR3, the DNA is TGCGCCAGCAGCTTGCTACAGGGTAATGAGCAGTTCTTC.

CDR3 sequence: CASSTETSGRAPNEQFF. CDR3 DNA sequence: TGTGCCAGCAGCACCGAAACTAGCGGGAGGGCCCCCAATGAGCAGTTCTTC. The chain has TRBV7-9 and TRBJ2-1; 13 nucleotides match TRBD2. Germline CDR1 and CDR2: SEHNR and FQNEAQ (reference sequence). This CDR3 has 17 amino acids. The trim removed 5 bases at V and 6 bases at J, leaving 10 bases unmatched.

The chain is built from TRBV6-6 and TRBJ2-5, with D perhaps TRBD2 (6 bases). The V gene lost 6 bases and the J gene lost 5 bases, with 16 bases spanning the gap. The germline V gene encodes CDR1 MNHNY and CDR2 SVGAGI (reference sequence). The CDR3 loop spans 14 amino acids. The CDR3 here is CASRTGAALETQYF. The CDR3 DNA reads as TGTGCCAGCAGGACGGGAGCAGCCCTGGAGACCCAGTACTTC.

The chain is built from TRBV19 and TRBJ2-2; perhaps TRBD1 as D (5 bases). This CDR3 comprises 14 residues. The V gene's germline CDR1 is LNHDA and CDR2 SQIVND (reference sequence). V was shortened by 9 bases and J by 7 bases, with 18 bases between the two germline ends. The CDR3 sequence: CASRGPQGFGELFF. CDR3 in DNA: TGTGCCAGCAGAGGACCCCAGGGATTCGGGGAGCTGTTTTTT.